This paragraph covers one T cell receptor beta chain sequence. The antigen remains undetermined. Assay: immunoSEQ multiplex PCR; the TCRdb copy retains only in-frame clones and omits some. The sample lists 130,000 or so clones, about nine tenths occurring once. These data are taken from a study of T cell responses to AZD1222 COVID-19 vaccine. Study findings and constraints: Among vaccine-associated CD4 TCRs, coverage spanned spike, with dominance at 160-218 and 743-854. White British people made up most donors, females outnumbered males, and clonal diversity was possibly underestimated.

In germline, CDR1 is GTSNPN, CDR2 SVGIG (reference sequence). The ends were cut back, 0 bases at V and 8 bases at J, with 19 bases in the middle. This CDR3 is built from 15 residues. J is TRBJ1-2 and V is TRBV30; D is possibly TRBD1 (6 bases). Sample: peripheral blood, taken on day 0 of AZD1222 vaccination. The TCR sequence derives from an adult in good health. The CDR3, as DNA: TGTGCCTGGAGTGTCTTCGGTCAGGGGAGGCGAGGCTACACCTTC. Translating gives CAWSVFGQGRRGYTF.